This T cell receptor (beta chain) is from a study of cytomegalovirus exposure and HLA in healthy donors. Vbeta (60) and Jbeta (13) primers were used in the PCR. Clones were read by immunoSEQ multiplex PCR, and TCRdb kept only the in-frame ones, dropping some. The repertoire holds roughly 100,000 clones, with approximately 80% as singletons. Germline lookup yields CDR1 SGHRS and CDR2 YFSETQ. Germline trimming cut 2 bases from V and 1 base from J; bases unmatched to any gene: 5. The CDR3 sequence is 16 residues long. Sequenced input: PBMCs. The source is a female donor in good health and CMV-seropositive. The chain couples TRBV5-1 to TRBJ1-1, with 10 bases aligning to TRBD1. The CDR3 here is CASSFGTGEWNTEAFF. DNA of the CDR3: TGCGCCAGCAGCTTTGGGACAGGGGAGTGGAACACTGAAGCTTTCTTT.